This TCR beta chain came from a study of response to subunit inactivated influenza vaccine. Study-wide points: Authors proposed each seasonal influenza vaccination draws in few new T cells.

The CDR3 length is 15 residues. CDR1 is LGHDT, CDR2 YNNKEL, per germline (reference sequence). V was trimmed by 3 bases and J by 8 bases, leaving 16 bases between them. This clonotype was detected only a few times. The antigen is not known. TCRdb processed the RT-PCR reads anew with MiXCR; each CDR3 protein has one entry. The sample holds approximately 570,000 distinct CDR3 sequences, roughly 8.2% seen once. The rearrangement links TRBV3-1 to TRBJ1-4; a possible D gene is TRBD1 (5 bases). The source was PBMCs from blood, collected around 25 months after vaccination. This TCR derives from a man aged 45 to 70 who received an inactivated influenza vaccine. The CDR3: CASSHSSGGREKLFF. CDR3 bases: TGTGCCAGCAGCCATTCATCTGGGGGTAGGGAAAAACTGTTTTTT.